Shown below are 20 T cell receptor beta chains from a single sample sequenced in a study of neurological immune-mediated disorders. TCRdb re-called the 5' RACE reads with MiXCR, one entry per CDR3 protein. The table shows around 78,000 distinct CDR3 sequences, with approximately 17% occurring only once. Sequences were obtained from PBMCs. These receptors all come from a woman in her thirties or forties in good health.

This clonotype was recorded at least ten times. The CDR3 loop reads CASSRTLRGGYTF. The CDR3 DNA reads as TGTGCCAGCAGCCGGACTCTACGGGGTGGCTACACCTTC. V and J are TRBV7-2 and TRBJ1-2; D is ambiguous. This CDR3 is built from 13 residues. Trimming shortened V by 5 bases and J by 7 bases, and 14 bases separated the two germline ends. Germline CDR1 reads SGHTA; CDR2 reads FQGNSA. The full variable domain, with the rest looked up from reference TRBV7-2 and TRBJ1-2, is GAGVSQSPSNKVTEKGKDVELRCDPISGHTALYWYRQSLGQGLEFLIYFQGNSAPDKSGLPSDRFSAERTGGSVSTLTIQRTQQEDSAVYLCASSRTLRGGYTFGSGTRLTVV.

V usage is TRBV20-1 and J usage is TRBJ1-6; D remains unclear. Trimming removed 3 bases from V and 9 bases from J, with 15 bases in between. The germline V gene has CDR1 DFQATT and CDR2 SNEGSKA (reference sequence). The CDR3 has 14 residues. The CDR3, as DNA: TGCAGTGCTAGTGTTGACCGGGCTGGTTCACCCCTCCACTTT. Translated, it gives CSASVDRAGSPLHF.

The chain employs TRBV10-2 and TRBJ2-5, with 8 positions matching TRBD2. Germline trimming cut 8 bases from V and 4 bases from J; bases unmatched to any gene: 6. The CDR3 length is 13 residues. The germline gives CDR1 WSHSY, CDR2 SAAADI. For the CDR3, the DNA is TGCGCCAGCCAGCGGGAGCGCGGAGAGACCCAGTACTTC. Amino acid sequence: CASQRERGETQYF.

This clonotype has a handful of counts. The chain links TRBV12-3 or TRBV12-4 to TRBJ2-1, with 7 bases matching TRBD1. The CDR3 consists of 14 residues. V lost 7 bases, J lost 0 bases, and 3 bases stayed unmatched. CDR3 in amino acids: CASIGDSSYNEQFF. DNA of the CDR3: TGTGCCAGCATTGGGGACAGCTCCTACAATGAGCAGTTCTTC.

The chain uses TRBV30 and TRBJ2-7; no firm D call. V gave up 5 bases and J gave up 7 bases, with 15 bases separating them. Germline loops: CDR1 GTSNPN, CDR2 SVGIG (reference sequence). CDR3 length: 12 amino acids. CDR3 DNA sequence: TGTGCCTGGGGGCGCTTGGGCGAGGAGCAGTACTTC. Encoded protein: CAWGRLGEEQYF.

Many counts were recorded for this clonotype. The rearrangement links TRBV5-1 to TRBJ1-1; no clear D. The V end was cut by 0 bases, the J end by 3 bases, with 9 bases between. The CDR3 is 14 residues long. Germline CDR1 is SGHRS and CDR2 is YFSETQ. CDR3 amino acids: CASSLASRDTEAFF. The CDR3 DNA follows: TGCGCCAGCAGCTTGGCCTCGAGGGACACTGAAGCTTTCTTT.

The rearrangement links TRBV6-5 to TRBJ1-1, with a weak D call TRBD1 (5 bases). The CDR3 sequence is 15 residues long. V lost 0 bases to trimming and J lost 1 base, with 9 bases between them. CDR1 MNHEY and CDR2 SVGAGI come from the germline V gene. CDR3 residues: CASSYSGERNTEAFF. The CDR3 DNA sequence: TGTGCCAGCAGTTACTCGGGGGAGAGGAACACTGAAGCTTTCTTT.

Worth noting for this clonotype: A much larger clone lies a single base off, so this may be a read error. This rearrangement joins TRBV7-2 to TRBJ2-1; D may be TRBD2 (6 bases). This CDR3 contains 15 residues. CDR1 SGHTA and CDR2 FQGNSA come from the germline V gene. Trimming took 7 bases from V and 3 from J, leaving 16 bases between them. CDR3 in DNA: TGTGCCAGCACCCAATCGGGGGAACTCTACAATGAGCAGTTCTTC. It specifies CASTQSGELYNEQFF. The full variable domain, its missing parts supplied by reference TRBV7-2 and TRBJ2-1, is GAGVSQSPSNKVTEKGKDVELRCDPISGHTALYWYRQSLGQGLEFLIYFQGNSAPDKSGLPSDRFSAERTGGSVSTLTIQRTQQEDSAVYLCASTQSGELYNEQFFGPGTRLTVL.

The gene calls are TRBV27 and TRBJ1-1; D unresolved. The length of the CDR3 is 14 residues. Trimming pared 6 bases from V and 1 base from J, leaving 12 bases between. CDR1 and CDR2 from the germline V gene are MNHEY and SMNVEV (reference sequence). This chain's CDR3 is CASRSFRENTEAFF. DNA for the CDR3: TGTGCCAGCAGGAGTTTCCGGGAGAACACTGAAGCTTTCTTT.

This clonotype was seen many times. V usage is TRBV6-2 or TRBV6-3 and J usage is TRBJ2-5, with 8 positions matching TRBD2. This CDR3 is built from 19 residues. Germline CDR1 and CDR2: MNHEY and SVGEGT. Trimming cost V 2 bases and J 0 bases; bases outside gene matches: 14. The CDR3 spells CASSYRAGGVSLNQETQYF. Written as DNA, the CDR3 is TGTGCCAGCAGTTACCGCGCCGGGGGGGTCTCCTTAAACCAAGAGACCCAGTACTTC.

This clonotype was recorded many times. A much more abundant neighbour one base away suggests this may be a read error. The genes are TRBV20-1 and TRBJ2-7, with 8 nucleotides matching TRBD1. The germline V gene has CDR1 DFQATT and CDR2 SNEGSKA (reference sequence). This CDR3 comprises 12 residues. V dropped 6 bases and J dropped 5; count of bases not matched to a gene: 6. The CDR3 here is CSAPTGAHEQYF. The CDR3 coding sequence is TGCAGTGCGCCGACAGGGGCCCACGAGCAGTACTTC.

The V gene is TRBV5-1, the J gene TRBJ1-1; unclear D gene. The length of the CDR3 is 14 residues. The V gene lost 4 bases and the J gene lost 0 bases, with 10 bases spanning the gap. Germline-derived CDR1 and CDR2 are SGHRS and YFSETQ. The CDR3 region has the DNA TGCGCCAGCAGCCGGACGGGCCTGAACACTGAAGCTTTCTTT. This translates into CASSRTGLNTEAFF.

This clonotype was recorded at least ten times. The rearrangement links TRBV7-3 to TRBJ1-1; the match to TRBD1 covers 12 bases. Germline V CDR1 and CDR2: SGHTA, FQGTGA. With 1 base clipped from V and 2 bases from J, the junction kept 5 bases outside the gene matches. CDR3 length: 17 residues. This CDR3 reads CASSLSGTGGLNTEAFF. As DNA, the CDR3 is TGTGCCAGCAGCTTAAGTGGGACAGGGGGCTTAAACACTGAAGCTTTCTTT.

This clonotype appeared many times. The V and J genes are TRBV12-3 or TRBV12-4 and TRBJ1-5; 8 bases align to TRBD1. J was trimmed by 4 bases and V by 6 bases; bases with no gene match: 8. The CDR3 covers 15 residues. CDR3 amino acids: CASRLTGGGNQPQHF. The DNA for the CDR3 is TGTGCCAGCAGGTTAACAGGGGGTGGTAATCAGCCCCAGCATTTT.

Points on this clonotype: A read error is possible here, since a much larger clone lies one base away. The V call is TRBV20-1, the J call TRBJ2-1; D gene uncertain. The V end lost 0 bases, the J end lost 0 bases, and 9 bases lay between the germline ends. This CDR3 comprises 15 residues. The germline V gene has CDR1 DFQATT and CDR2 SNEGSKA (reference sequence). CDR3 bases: TGCAGTGCTAGAGATACGGAGAGCTCCTACAATGAGCAGTTCTTC. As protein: CSARDTESSYNEQFF.

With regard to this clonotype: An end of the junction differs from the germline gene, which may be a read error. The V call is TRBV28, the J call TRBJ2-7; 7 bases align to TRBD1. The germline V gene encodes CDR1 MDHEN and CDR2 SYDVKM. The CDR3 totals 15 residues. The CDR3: CASSVTGVRYYDQYF. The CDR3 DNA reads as TGTGCAAGCAGTGTTACAGGGGTTCGATACTACGACCAGTACTTC.

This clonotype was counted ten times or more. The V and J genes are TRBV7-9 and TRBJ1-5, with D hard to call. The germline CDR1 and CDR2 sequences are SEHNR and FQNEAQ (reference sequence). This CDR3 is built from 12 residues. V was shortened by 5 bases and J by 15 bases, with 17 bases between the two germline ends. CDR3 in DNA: TGTGCCAGCAGCACAGTCGACCTCGGCTTGCATTTT. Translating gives CASSTVDLGLHF.

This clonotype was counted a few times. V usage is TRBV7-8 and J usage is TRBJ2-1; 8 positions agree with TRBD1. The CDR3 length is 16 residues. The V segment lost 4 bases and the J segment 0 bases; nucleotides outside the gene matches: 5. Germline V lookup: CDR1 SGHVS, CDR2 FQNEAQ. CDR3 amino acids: CASSSRTGISYNEQFF. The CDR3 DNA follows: TGTGCCAGCAGCTCTAGGACAGGGATCTCCTACAATGAGCAGTTCTTC.

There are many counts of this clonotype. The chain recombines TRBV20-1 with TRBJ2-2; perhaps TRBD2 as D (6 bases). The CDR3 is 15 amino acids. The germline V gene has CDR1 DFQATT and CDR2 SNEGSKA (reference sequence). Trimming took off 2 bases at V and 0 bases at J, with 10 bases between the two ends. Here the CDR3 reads CSARSGGANTGELFF. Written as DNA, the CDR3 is TGCAGTGCTAGATCCGGGGGAGCGAACACCGGGGAGCTGTTTTTT.

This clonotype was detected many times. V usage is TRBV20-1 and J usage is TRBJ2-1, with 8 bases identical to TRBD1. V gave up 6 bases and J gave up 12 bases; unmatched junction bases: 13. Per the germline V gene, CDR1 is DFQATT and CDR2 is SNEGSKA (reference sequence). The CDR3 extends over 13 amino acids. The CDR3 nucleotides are TGCAGTGCGCTCAGGGGGCGGGGTGGAGGGCAGTTCTTC. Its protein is CSALRGRGGGQFF.